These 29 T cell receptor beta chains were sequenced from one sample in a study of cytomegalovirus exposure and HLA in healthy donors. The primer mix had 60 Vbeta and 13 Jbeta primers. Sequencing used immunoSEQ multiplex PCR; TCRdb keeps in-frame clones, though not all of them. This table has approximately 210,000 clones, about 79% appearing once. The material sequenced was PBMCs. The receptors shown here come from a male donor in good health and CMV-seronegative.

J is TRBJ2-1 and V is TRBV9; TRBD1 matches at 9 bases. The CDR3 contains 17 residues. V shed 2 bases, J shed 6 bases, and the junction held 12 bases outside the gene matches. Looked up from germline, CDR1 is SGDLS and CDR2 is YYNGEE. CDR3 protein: CASSVELRDRAFNEQFF. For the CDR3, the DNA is TGTGCCAGCAGCGTCGAGCTCCGGGACAGGGCATTCAATGAGCAGTTCTTC.

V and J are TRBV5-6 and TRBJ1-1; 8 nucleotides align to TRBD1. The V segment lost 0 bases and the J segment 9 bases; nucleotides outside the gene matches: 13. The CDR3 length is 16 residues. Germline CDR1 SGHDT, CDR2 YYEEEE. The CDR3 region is CASSLALGDRRTKAFF. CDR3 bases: TGTGCCAGCAGCTTGGCGTTAGGGGACAGGAGAACTAAAGCTTTCTTT. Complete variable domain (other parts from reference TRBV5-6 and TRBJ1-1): DAGVTQSPTHLIKTRGQQVTLRCSPKSGHDTVSWYQQALGQGPQFIFQYYEEEERQRGNFPDRFSGHQFPNYSSELNVNALLLGDSALYLCASSLALGDRRTKAFFGQGTRLTVV.

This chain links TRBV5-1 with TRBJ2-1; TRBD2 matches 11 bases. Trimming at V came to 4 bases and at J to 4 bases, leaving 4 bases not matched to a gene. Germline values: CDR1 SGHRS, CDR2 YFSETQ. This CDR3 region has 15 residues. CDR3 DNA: TGCGCCAGCAGCGCCTCTAGCGGGGGGTACAATGAGCAGTTCTTC. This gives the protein CASSASSGGYNEQFF.

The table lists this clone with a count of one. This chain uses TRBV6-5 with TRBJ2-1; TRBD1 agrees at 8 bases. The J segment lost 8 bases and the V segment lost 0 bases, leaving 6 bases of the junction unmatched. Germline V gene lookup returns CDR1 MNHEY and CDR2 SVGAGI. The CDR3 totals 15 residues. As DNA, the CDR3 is TGTGCCAGCAGTTACTCGGTGGACAGGGTCGATGAGCAGTTCTTC. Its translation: CASSYSVDRVDEQFF.

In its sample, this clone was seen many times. DNA for the CDR3: TGTGCCAGCTCATCTACAGGGTTAGGTCAGCCCCAGCATTTT. As protein: CASSSTGLGQPQHF. The gene calls are TRBV18 and TRBJ1-5; tentatively, D is TRBD1 (6 bases). V lost 5 bases and J 6 bases, leaving 14 bases between the germline ends. Germline V gene lookup returns CDR1 KGHSH and CDR2 LQKENI. CDR3 length: 14 amino acids.

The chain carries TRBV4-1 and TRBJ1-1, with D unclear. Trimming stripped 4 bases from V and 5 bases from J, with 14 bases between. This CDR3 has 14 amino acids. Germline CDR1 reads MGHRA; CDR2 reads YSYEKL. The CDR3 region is CASSPREGGTEAFF. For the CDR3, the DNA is TGCGCCAGCAGCCCTCGGGAGGGAGGAACTGAAGCTTTCTTT.

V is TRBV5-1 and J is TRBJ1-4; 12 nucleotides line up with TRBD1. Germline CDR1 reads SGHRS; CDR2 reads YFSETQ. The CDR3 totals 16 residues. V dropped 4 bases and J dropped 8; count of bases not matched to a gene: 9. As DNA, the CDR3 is TGCGCCAGCAGCCCAGATGGGACAGGGGGCCGAGAAAAACTGTTTTTT. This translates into CASSPDGTGGREKLFF.

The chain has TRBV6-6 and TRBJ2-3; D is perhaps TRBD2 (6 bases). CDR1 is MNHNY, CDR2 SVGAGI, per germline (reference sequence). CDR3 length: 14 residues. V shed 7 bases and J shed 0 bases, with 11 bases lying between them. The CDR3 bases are TGTGCCAGCACCCGAGGGACTAGCACAGATACGCAGTATTTT. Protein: CASTRGTSTDTQYF.

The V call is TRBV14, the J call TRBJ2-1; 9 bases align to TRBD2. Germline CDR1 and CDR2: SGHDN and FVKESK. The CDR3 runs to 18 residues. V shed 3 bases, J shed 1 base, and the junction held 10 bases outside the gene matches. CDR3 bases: TGTGCCAGCAGCCAGGGGGGTACTAGCGGGTATTCCTACAATGAGCAGTTCTTC. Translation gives CASSQGGTSGYSYNEQFF.

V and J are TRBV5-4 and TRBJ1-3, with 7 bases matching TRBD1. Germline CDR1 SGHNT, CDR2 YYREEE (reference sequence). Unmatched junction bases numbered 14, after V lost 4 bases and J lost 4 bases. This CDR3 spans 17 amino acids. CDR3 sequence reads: CASSPQTTGERGNTIYF. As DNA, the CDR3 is TGTGCCAGCAGCCCCCAAACCACAGGGGAAAGAGGAAACACCATATATTTT.

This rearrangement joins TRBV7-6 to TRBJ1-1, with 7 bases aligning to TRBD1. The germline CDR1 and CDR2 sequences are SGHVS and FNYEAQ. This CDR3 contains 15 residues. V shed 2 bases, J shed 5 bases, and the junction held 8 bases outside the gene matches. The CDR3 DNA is TGTGCCAGCAGCTTATCTAGGGGGCTCAGGACTGAAGCTTTCTTT. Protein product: CASSLSRGLRTEAFF.

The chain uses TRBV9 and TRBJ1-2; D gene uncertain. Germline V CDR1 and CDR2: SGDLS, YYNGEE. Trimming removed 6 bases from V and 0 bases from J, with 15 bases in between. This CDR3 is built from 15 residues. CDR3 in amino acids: CASTKPHSPNYGYTF. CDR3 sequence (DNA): TGTGCCAGCACGAAACCACACAGCCCTAACTATGGCTACACCTTC.

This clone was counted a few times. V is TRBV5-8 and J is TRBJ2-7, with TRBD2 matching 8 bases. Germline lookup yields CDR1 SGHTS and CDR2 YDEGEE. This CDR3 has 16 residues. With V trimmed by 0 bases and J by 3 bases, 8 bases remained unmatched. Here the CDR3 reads CASSLAPREGHYEQYF. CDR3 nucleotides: TGTGCCAGCAGCTTGGCCCCTCGGGAGGGCCACTACGAGCAGTACTTC.

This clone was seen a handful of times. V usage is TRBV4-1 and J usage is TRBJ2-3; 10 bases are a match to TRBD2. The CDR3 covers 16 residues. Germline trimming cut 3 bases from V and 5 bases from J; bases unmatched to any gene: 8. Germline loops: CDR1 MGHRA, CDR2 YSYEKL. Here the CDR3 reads CASSHGERGGVDTQYF. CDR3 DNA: TGCGCCAGCAGCCATGGGGAGCGGGGGGGTGTAGATACGCAGTATTTT.

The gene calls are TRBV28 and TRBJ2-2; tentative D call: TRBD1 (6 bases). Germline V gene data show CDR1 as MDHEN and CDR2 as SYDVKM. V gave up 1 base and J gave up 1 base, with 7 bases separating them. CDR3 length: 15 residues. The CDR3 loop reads CASSLLGQNTGELFF. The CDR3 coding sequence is TGTGCCAGCAGTTTATTGGGACAGAACACCGGGGAGCTGTTTTTT.

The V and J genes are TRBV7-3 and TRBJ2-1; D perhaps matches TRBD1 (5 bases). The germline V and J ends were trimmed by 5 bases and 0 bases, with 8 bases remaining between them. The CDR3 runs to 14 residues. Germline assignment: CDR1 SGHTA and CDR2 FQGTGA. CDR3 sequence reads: CASSPDSSYNEQFF. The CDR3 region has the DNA TGTGCCAGCAGCCCCGACAGCTCCTACAATGAGCAGTTCTTC.

DNA for the CDR3: TGTGCCAGCAGTTTTCCTGCTAGCGGGTACAATGAGCAGTTCTTC. It specifies CASSFPASGYNEQFF. This chain connects TRBV28 to TRBJ2-1; 8 bases fit TRBD2. This CDR3 is built from 15 residues. V lost 3 bases and J lost 4; bases outside the gene matches: 5. The germline V gene encodes CDR1 MDHEN and CDR2 SYDVKM.

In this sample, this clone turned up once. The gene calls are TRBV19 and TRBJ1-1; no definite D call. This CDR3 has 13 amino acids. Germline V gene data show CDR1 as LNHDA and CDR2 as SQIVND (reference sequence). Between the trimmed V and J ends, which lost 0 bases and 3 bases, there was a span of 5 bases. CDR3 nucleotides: TGTGCCAGTAGTATAGACAAATACACTGAAGCTTTCTTT. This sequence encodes CASSIDKYTEAFF.

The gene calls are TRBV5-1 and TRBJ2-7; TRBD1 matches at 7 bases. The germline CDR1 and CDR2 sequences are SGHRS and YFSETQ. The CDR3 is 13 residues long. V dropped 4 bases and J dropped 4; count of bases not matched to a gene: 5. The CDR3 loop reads CASSPGQTYEQYF. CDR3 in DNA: TGCGCCAGCAGCCCGGGACAGACTTACGAGCAGTACTTC.

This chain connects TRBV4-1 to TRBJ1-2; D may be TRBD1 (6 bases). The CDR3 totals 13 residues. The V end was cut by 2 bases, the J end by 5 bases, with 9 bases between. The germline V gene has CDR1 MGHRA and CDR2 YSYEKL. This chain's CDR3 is CASSQTGLYGYTF. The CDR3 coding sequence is TGCGCCAGCAGCCAAACAGGGTTGTATGGCTACACCTTC.

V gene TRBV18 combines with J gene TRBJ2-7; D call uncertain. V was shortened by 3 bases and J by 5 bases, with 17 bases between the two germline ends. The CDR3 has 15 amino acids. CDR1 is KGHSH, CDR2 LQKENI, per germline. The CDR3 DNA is TGTGCCAGCTCACCGTCCCGTCAGGTTGTCCACGAGCAGTACTTC. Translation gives CASSPSRQVVHEQYF.

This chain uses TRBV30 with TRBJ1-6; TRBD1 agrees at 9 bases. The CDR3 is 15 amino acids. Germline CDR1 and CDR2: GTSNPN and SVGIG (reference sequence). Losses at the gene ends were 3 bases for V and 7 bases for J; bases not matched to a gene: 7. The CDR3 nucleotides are TGTGCCTGGAGCACAGGGGGCGCGAGGAATTCACCCCTCCACTTT. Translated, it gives CAWSTGGARNSPLHF.

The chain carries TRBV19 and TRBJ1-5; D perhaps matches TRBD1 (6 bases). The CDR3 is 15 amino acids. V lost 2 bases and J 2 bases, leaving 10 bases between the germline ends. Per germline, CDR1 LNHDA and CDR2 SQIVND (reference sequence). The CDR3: CASSISRGGNQPQHF. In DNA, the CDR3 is TGTGCCAGTAGTATATCCAGGGGCGGCAATCAGCCCCAGCATTTT.

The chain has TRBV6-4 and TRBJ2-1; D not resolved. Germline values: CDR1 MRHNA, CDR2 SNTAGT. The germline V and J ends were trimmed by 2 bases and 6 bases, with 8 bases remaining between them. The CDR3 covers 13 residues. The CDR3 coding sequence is TGTGCCAGCAGTGACCCGAGTCCCAATGAGCAGTTCTTC. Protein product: CASSDPSPNEQFF.

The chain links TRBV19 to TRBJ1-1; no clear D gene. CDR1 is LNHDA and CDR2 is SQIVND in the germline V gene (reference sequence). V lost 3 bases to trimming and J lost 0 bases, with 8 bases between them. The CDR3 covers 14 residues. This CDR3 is CASSMYGLNTEAFF. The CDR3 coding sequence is TGTGCCAGTAGTATGTACGGGTTGAACACTGAAGCTTTCTTT.

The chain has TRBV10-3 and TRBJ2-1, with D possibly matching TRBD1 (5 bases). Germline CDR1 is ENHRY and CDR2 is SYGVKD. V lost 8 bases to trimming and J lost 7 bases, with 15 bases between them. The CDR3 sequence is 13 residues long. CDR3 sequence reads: CAIVQGFSNEQFF. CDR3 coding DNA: TGTGCCATCGTCCAGGGTTTCTCAAATGAGCAGTTCTTC.

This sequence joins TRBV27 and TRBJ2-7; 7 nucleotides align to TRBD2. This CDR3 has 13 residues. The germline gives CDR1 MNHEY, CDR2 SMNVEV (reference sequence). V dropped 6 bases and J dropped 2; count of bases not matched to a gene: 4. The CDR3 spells CASRGGSAYEQYF. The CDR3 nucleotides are TGTGCCAGCAGGGGGGGGTCCGCCTACGAGCAGTACTTC.

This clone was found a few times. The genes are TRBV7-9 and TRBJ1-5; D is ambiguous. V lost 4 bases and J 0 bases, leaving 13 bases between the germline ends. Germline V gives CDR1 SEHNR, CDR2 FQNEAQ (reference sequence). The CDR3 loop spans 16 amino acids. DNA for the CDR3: TGTGCCAGCAGCTCCGTTAGAGGGTCTAGCAATCAGCCCCAGCATTTT. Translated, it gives CASSSVRGSSNQPQHF.

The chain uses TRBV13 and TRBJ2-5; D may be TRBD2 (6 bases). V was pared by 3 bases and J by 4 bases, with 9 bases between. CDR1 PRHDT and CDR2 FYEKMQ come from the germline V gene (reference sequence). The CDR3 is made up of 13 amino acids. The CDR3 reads CASSFSGGETQYF. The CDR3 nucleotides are TGTGCCAGCAGCTTTTCCGGGGGAGAGACCCAGTACTTC.